This TCR beta chain was sequenced during a study of human T cells and chemical hapten exposure (dated by TCRdb to the early 2020s). Some background on the complete study: For sensitization, 2% DPC in acetone was applied to a roughly 2 cm by roughly 2 cm area of upper inner arm skin. The patient cohort, mostly female, included alopecia areata with under or over 50% scalp involvement, alopecia totalis and alopecia universalis. Peripheral blood TCR repertoire changes were tracked in vivo in alopecia patients during primary and secondary sensitization to the hapten diphenylcyclopropenone (DPC). Weekly therapeutic DPC doses were additionally applied to the scalp of patients throughout the roughly 25-week study period. Patient blood was sampled pre-sensitization (week 0) and at 2, 6 and about 24 weeks after DPC sensitization. Some 29 alopecia patients provided blood for TCR sequencing at one to four time points (pre-sensitization, 2, 6 and 24 weeks). The libraries were sequenced as a pool, and the TCR yield per sample differed mostly because of small variations in library volumes within the pool. Patch testing was performed on the upper back with Finn chambers containing 0.01% DPC, and the patch tests were scored after 6 days according to International Contact Dermatitis Research Group standards.

The library was made by RACE. The reads were generated on a NextSeq 500. During library preparation, unique molecular identifiers were attached to individual cDNA molecules so that TCRs could be counted in a quantitative, reproducible way. For every blood RNA sample, sequencing covered both the TCR alpha and TCR beta chains. As for the original processing: The median number of TCRs per sample was 95,638, ranging from about 23,224 to 700,000. The Decombinator software suite was used to annotate the V, J and CDR3 of the TCR reads. To make PS versus PT1 abundance plots, every sample was subsampled to the same number of TCRs (28,000). Expanded TCRs were defined as absent before sensitization and observed at least eight times at the 2-week time point. TCRdb reprocessing: public reads trimmed at Q25 with fastp, clones called with MiXCR, in-frame beta chains kept. Duplicate CDR3 protein sequences are folded into a single record with the most common DNA and genes. TCRdb's processing, not the authors', yielded these V and J calls. The sample profile shows about 51,000 distinct CDR3 sequences; 9.4% of them were found once. Of the sample, 11% to 15% is held by the ten largest clones.

Details on this clonotype: The specificity of this receptor is unknown. The record has no base qualities; no much larger clone is one base away.

Counted from cysteine to phenylalanine, this CDR3 has 12 amino acids. The only DNA kept is the CDR3, 36 bases in frame from the first base. Reading the germline V gene gives CDR1 KGHDR and CDR2 SFDVKD. At the junction V is shortened by 7 bases and J by 5 bases, with 8 bases in between. The sample's time point, from its label and the paper: pre-sensitization, week 0. The intended sense of this specimen's treatment or condition label: therapeutic diphenylcyclopropenone sensitization with weekly scalp DPC. Blood at each patch-test visit was drawn before the patch test was applied. Eligible patients were aged 18 to 70, diagnosed with alopecia, deemed suitable for DPC therapy, and excluded if pregnant. Unfractionated whole blood was collected in Tempus Blood RNA tubes, and total RNA was extracted from that blood. The paper's findings and limits, for the study overall: After repeated subsampling, changes were observed in the strength of the expansion versus patch-test correlation and in the threshold at which the correlation became significant. Alopecia, a presumed autoimmune disease, was present in all patients, so the immune response of the patients might differ from that of healthy individuals. DPC sensitization did not change how many TCRs were above 1 in 1000 frequency, and no evidence was found of alterations in global repertoire structure. Patch test score correlated positively with the number of PT1 expanded TCRs, reaching significance at thresholds 8, 16 and 32 but not at 4. Compared with pre-sensitization or healthy control sets, expanded TCRs formed significantly more large CDR3 similarity clusters, which is consistent with antigen-driven responses.

This specimen was whole blood, taken in connection with sensitization to the hapten diphenylcyclopropenone (DPC). This chain joins TRBV24-1 to TRBJ2-1; no D gene is confidently identified. The sequence came from a woman in her thirties or forties with alopecia areata. Some clones in this sample may be carry-over from other donors' samples. The CDR3 region reads CATRGGDNEQFF. The nucleotide sequence reads TGTGCCACCAGGGGTGGGGACAATGAGCAGTTCTTC.